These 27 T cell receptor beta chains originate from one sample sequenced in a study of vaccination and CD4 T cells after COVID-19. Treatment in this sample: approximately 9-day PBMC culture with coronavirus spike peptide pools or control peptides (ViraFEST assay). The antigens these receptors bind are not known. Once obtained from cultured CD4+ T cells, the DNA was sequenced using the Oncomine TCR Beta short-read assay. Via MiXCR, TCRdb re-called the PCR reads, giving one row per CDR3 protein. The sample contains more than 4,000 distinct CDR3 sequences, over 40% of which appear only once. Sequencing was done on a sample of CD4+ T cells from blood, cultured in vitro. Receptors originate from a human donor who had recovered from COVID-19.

The CDR3 sequence: CSAQLRLGVGEQFF. The CDR3 nucleotides are TGCAGTGCCCAGCTCCGGCTAGGGGTGGGTGAGCAGTTCTTC. J is TRBJ2-1 and V is TRBV20-1, with D tentatively TRBD1 (5 bases). Germline V gene data show CDR1 as DFQATT and CDR2 as SNEGSKA (reference sequence). Trimming shortened V by 6 bases and J by 9 bases, and 21 bases separated the two germline ends. There are 14 residues in the CDR3.

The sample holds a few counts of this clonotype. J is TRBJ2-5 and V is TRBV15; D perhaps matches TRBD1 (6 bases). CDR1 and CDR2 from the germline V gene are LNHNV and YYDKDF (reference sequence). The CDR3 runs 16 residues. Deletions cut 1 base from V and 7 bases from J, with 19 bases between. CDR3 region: CATSRGGGRQLGTQYF. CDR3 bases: TGTGCCACCAGCAGAGGAGGGGGTCGGCAGTTAGGGACCCAGTACTTC.

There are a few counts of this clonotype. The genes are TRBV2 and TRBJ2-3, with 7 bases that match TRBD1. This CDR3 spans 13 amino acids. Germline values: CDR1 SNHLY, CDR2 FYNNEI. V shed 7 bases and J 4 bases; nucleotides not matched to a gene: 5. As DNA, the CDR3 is TGTGCCAGCACCAAACAGGGGCCAGATACGCAGTATTTT. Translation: CASTKQGPDTQYF.

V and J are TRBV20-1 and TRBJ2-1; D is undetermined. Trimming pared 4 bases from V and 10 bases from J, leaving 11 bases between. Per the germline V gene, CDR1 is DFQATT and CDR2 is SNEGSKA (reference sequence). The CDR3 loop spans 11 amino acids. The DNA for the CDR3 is TGCAGTGCTACTCAAGGGCCCGAGCAGTTCTTC. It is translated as CSATQGPEQFF.

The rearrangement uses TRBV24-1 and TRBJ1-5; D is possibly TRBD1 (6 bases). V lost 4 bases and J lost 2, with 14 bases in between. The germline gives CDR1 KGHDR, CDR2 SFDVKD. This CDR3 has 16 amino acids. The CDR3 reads CATSDPGGAGNQPQHF. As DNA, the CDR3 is TGTGCCACCAGTGACCCCGGGGGGGCTGGCAATCAGCCCCAGCATTTT.

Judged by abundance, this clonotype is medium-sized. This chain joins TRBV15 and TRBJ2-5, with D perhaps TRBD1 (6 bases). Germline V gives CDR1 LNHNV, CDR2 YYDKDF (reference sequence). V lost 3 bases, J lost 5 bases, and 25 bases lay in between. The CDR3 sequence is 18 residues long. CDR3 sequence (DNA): TGTGCCACCAGCAGGACGGGGCGGTTTGGGGGCGAAATGGAGACCCAGTACTTC. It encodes CATSRTGRFGGEMETQYF. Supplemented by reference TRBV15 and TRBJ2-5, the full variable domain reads DAMVIQNPRYQVTQFGKPVTLSCSQTLNHNVMYWYQQKSSQAPKLLFHYYDKDFNNEADTPDNFQSRRPNTSFCFLDIRSPGLGDTAMYLCATSRTGRFGGEMETQYFGPGTRLLVL.

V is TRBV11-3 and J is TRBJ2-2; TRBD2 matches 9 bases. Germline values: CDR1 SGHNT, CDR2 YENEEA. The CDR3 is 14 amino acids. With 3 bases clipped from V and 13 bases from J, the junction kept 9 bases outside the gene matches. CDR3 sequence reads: CASSFQNSGRVLFF. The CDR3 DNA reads TGTGCCAGCAGCTTTCAGAATAGCGGGAGAGTGCTGTTTTTT.

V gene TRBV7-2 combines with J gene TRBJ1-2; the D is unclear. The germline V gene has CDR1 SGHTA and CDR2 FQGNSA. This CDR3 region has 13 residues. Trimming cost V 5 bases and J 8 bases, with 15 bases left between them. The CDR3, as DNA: TGTGCCAGCAGCCCTGATCGACGTCAGGGCTACACCTTC. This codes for CASSPDRRQGYTF.

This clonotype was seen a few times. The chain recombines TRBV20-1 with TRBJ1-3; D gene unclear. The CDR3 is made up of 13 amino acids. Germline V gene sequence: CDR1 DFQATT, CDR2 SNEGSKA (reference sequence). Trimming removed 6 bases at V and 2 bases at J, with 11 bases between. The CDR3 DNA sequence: TGCAGTGCCACTCGCGGGGCTGGAAACACCATATATTTT. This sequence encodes CSATRGAGNTIYF.

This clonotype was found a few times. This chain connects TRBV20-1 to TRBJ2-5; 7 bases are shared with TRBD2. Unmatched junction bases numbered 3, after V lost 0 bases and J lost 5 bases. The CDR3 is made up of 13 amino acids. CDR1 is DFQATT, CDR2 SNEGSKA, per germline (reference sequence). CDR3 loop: CSAREWGGETQYF. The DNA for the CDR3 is TGCAGTGCTAGAGAATGGGGGGGGGAGACCCAGTACTTC.

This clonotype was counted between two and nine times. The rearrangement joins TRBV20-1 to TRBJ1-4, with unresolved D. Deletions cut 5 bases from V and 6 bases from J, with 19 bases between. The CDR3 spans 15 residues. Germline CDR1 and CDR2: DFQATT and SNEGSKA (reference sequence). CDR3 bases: TGCAGTGCTTTCGACATACAGCGGAACCATGAAAAACTGTTTTTT. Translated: CSAFDIQRNHEKLFF.

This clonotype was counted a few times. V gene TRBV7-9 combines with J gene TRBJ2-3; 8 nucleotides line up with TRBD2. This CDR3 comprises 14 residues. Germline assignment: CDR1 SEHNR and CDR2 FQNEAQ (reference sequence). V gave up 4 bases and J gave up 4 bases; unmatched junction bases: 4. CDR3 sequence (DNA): TGTGCCAGCAGCTACAGCGGGGGCTCAGATACGCAGTATTTT. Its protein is CASSYSGGSDTQYF.

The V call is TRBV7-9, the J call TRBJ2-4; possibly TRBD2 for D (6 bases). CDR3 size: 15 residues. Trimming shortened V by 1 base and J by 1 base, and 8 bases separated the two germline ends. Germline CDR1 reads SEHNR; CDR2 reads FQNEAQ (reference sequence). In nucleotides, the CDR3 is TGTGCCAGCAGCTTAGTGGGGGGTGCCAAAAACATTCAGTACTTC. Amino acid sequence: CASSLVGGAKNIQYF.

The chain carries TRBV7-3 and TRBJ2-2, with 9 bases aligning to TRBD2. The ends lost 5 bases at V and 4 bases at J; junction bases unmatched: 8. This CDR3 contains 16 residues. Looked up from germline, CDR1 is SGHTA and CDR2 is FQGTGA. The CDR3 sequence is CASSKPGTSSTGELFF. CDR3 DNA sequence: TGTGCCAGCAGCAAACCCGGGACTAGCAGCACCGGGGAGCTGTTTTTT. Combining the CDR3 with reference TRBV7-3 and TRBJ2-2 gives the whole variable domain GAGVSQTPSNKVTEKGKYVELRCDPISGHTALYWYRQSLGQGPEFLIYFQGTGAADDSGLPNDRFFAVRPEGSVSTLKIQRTERGDSAVYLCASSKPGTSSTGELFFGEGSRLTVL.

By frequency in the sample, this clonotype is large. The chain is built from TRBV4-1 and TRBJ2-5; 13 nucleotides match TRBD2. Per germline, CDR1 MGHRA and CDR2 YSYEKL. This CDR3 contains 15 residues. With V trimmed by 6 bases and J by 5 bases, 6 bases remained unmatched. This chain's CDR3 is CASRKGLAGEETQYF. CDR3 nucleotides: TGCGCCAGCAGGAAAGGACTAGCGGGGGAGGAGACCCAGTACTTC.

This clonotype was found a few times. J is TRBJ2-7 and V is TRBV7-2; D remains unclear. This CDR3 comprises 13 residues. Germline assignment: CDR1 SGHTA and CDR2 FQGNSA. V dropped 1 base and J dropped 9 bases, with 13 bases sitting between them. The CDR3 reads CASSLGAGFWQYF. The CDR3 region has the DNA TGTGCCAGCAGCTTAGGAGCAGGTTTTTGGCAGTACTTC.

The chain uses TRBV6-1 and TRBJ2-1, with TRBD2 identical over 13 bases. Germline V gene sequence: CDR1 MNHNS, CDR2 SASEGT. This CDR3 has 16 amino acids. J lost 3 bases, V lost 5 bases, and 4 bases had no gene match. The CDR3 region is CASSTSGRVDYNEQFF. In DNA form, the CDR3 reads TGTGCCAGCAGTACTAGCGGGAGGGTAGACTACAATGAGCAGTTCTTC.

Here the CDR3 reads CSGTNYEKLFF. CDR3 nucleotides: TGCAGTGGGACTAATTACGAAAAACTGTTTTTT. The chain is built from TRBV20-1 and TRBJ1-4, with unresolved D. Germline CDR1 and CDR2: DFQATT and SNEGSKA (reference sequence). CDR3 length: 11 residues. Trimming cost V 7 bases and J 8 bases, with 11 bases left between them.

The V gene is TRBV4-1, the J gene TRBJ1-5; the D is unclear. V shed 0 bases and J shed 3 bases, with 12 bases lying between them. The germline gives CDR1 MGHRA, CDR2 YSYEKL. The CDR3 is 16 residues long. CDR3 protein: CASSQDWLAYNQPQHF. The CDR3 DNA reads TGCGCCAGCAGCCAAGATTGGTTGGCTTACAATCAGCCCCAGCATTTT.

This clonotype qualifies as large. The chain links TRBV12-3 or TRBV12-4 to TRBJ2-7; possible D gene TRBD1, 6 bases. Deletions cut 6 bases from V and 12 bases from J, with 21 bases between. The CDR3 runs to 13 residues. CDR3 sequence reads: CASSLDRFAEVYF. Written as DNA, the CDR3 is TGTGCCAGCAGCCTGGACAGATTCGCAGAGGTGTACTTC.

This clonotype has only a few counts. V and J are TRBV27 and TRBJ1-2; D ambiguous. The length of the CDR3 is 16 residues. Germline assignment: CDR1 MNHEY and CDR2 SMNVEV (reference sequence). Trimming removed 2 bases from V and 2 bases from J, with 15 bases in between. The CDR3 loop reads CASSLMAGRRNYGYTF. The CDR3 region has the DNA TGTGCCAGCAGTTTAATGGCGGGGAGGAGGAACTATGGCTACACCTTC.

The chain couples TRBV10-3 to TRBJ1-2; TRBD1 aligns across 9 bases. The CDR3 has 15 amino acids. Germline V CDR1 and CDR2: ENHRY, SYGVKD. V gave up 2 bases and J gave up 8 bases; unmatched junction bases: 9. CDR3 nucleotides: TGTGCCATCAGTGAGAACCGACAGGGGGATAGGGGCTACACCTTC. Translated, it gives CAISENRQGDRGYTF.

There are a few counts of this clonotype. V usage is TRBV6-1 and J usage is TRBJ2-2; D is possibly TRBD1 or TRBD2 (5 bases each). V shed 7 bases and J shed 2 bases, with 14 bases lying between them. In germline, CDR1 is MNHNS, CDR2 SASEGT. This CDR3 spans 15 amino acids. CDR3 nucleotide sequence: TGTGCCAGCATTCGGGACCTACGAAACACCGGGGAGCTGTTTTTT. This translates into CASIRDLRNTGELFF.

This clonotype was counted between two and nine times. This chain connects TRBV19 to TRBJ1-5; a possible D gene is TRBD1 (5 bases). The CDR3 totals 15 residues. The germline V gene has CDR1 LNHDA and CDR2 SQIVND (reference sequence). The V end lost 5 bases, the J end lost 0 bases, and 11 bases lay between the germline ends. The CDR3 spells CASSSDSYSNQPQHF. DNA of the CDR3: TGTGCCAGTAGTTCCGACAGCTATAGCAATCAGCCCCAGCATTTT.

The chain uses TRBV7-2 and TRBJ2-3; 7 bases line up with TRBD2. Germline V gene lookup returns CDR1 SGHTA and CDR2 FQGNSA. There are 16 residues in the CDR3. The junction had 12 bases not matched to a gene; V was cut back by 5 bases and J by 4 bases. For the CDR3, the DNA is TGTGCCAGCAGCCAGAGGGGCGGGAGTATCCCAGATACGCAGTATTTT. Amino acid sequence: CASSQRGGSIPDTQYF.

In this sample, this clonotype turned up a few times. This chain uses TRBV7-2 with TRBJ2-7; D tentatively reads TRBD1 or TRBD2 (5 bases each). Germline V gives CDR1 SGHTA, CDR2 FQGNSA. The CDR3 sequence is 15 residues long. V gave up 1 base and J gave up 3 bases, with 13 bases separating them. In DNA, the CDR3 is TGTGCCAGCAGCTTAGTCGGGGACGGGCGCTACGAGCAGTACTTC. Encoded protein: CASSLVGDGRYEQYF.

DNA of the CDR3: TGTGCCATCAGTGAGCCCTTGGACAGGGTAACAGATACGCAGTATTTT. Amino acids: CAISEPLDRVTDTQYF. The J gene is TRBJ2-3, the V gene TRBV10-3, with TRBD1 matching 8 bases. The CDR3 consists of 16 residues. After removal of 2 bases from V and 3 bases from J, the junction contained 7 bases not matched to a gene. CDR1 ENHRY and CDR2 SYGVKD come from the germline V gene.